A selection of T cell receptor beta chains follows, all from one sample in a study of regulatory T cells in long-lasting Graves disease. TCRdb processed the multiplex PCR reads anew with MiXCR; each CDR3 protein has one entry. The sample holds 560,000 or so distinct CDR3 sequences, approximately 16% seen once. In addition, the sample was reused for a study of T cells in Graves' hyperthyroidism and ophthalmopathy.

Sequenced here: peripheral blood mononuclear cells (PBMCs), sampled at new diagnosis, from a patient treated with antithyroid drugs. Every receptor here comes from a man between 18 and 35 years old with Graves disease. Both conserved end residues are part of each CDR3. The D gene is left open where the match is weak. Clone size, where shown, is once, few, many, or a class for clones that have expanded.

.	TRBV27	TRBJ1-4	few	TGTGCCAGCAGCCCCGAGGGGATGACAGTGGGGAATGAAAAACTGTTTTTT	CASSPEGMTVGNEKLFF
TRBD1	TRBV27	TRBJ2-2	.	TGTGCCAGCAGTTTACAACTACTACCGGGACAGGGTCATATGAACACCGGGGAGCTGTTTTTT	CASSLQLLPGQGHMNTGELFF
TRBD2	TRBV5-4	TRBJ2-1	.	TGTGCCAGCAGCCTGGGGGAAGCGGGAGGGTACAATGAGCAGTTCTTC	CASSLGEAGGYNEQFF
.	TRBV15	TRBJ2-2	.	TGTGCCACCAGCAGCTTTCCCGGGGAGCTGTTTTTT	CATSSFPGELFF
.	TRBV12-3/TRBV12-4	TRBJ1-3	.	TGTGCCAGCAGTTTGGAGAGTTCCCCTGGAAACACCATATATTTT	CASSLESSPGNTIYF
.	TRBV27	TRBJ2-6	few	TGTGCCAGCAGTTTTTTAGGGGGAAATGGGGCCAACGTCCTGACTTTC	CASSFLGGNGANVLTF
TRBD1	TRBV4-2	TRBJ1-1	few	TGTGCCAGCAGCCAAGGGGGACAGGGCGTCACTGAAGCTTTCTTT	CASSQGGQGVTEAFF
.	TRBV30	TRBJ1-2	few	TGTGCCTGGAGTGTACTTCGGGGACGGGCTGGTGGCTACACCTTC	CAWSVLRGRAGGYTF
.	TRBV7-9	TRBJ1-4	many	TGTGCCAGCAGCTTCCCGGGGGATGAAAAACTGTTTTTT	CASSFPGDEKLFF
TRBD1	TRBV27	TRBJ2-7	few	TGTGCCAGCAGTTTAGGGACAGGGTACGACGAGCAGTACTTC	CASSLGTGYDEQYF
.	TRBV28	TRBJ2-2	many	TGTGCCAGCAGGAAACAGCCGTCAGAACGGGAGCTGTTTTTT	CASRKQPSERELFF
TRBD2	TRBV7-9	TRBJ2-7	few	TGTGCCAGCAGCTCCACTAGTCCCACGGGACTAGCCTACGAGCAGTACTTC	CASSSTSPTGLAYEQYF
.	TRBV3-1	TRBJ1-1	few	TGTGCCAGCAGCCAAGAGTGGATGGGGCGCAATGAAGCTTTCTTT	CASSQEWMGRNEAFF
TRBD2	TRBV10-3	TRBJ2-2	.	TGTGCCATCAGTGACCCGGGACTAGCGGGAGAGAACGGGGAGCTGTTTTTT	CAISDPGLAGENGELFF
.	TRBV30	TRBJ2-4	many	TGTGCCTGGAGTGTACTGGCAGGGGCGGGAAACATTCAGTACTTC	CAWSVLAGAGNIQYF
TRBD1	TRBV2	TRBJ2-3	.	TGTGCCAGCAGACAGGGGGCCTACACAGATACGCAGTATTTT	CASRQGAYTDTQYF
.	TRBV27	TRBJ2-3	many	TGTGCCAGCAGTACGATGGACCCACCGACAGATACGCAGTATTTT	CASSTMDPPTDTQYF
.	TRBV3-1	TRBJ1-1	many	TGTGCCAGCAGCCAATCCCGGGGTTGGACTGAAGCTTTCTTT	CASSQSRGWTEAFF
.	TRBV6-2/TRBV6-3	TRBJ2-1	.	TGTGCCAGCAGTTACAGTTCTGGCTACTACAATGAGCAGTTCTTC	CASSYSSGYYNEQFF
TRBD1	TRBV30	TRBJ2-5	many	TGTGCCTGGAGTGTCAAGGGGGCGCAAGAGACCCAGTACTTC	CAWSVKGAQETQYF
.	TRBV6-2/TRBV6-3	TRBJ2-6	.	TGTGCCAGCAGTGAAGGGGAGACTACTGGGGCCAACGTCCTGACTTTC	CASSEGETTGANVLTF
.	TRBV7-3	TRBJ2-1	many	TGTGCCAGCAGCTTAGACGGCGGTCTCAATGAGCAGTTCTTC	CASSLDGGLNEQFF
.	TRBV20-1	TRBJ2-3	many	TGCAGTGCTAGGGACATCACAGATACGCAGTATTTT	CSARDITDTQYF
.	TRBV5-4	TRBJ2-2	few	TGTGCCAGCAGCTTGGTCAGTCTAGGAGGCGGGGAGCTGTTTTTT	CASSLVSLGGGELFF
.	TRBV20-1	TRBJ2-5	.	TGCAGTGCTAGAGTTTGGGGGGGCGAGACCCAGTACTTC	CSARVWGGETQYF
.	TRBV9	TRBJ2-1	few	TGTGCCAGCAGCGTAGGATCCTCGGTCTCCAGGGGCAATGAGCAGTTCTTC	CASSVGSSVSRGNEQFF
.	TRBV6-1	TRBJ1-1	few	TGTGCCAGCAGTCCGGGAGGACACAGCACTGAAGCTTTCTTT	CASSPGGHSTEAFF
TRBD1	TRBV20-1	TRBJ2-1	many	TGCAGTGCTCCCAACGCGGGACAGGCCAACAATGAGCAGTTCTTC	CSAPNAGQANNEQFF
.	TRBV9	TRBJ2-3	few	TGTGCCAGCAGCGGCCTGAGGGCGGGAAAGGCATCAGATACGCAGTATTTT	CASSGLRAGKASDTQYF
TRBD1	TRBV15	TRBJ1-2	.	TGTGCCACCAGCAGAGATGGACAGGGCTATGGCTACACCTTC	CATSRDGQGYGYTF
TRBD1	TRBV7-3	TRBJ2-7	few	TGTGCCAGCAGCCCGCGACAGGGCCACTACGAGCAGTACTTC	CASSPRQGHYEQYF
.	TRBV6-2/TRBV6-3	TRBJ2-7	.	TGTGCCAGCAGTTATGGCAGGGATGGCTCCTACGAGCAGTACTTC	CASSYGRDGSYEQYF
.	TRBV27	TRBJ2-7	many	TGTGCCAGCAGTTTGGTGGGGGCGCGGAACGAGCAGTACTTC	CASSLVGARNEQYF
TRBD1	TRBV18	TRBJ2-1	many	TGTGCCAGCTCACCACCGACAGGGAATGAGCAGTTCTTC	CASSPPTGNEQFF
.	TRBV6-2/TRBV6-3	TRBJ2-5	many	TGTGCCGCCAAAGCCCCCCGTCTCACCCAGGGGGAGACCCAGTACTTC	CAAKAPRLTQGETQYF
TRBD1	TRBV30	TRBJ1-2	.	TGTGCCTGGAGTCCGACAGGGAACTATGGCTACACCTTC	CAWSPTGNYGYTF
TRBD1	TRBV5-1	TRBJ2-3	many	TGCGCCAGCAGTACAGGGGTTTCTAGCACAGATACGCAGTATTTT	CASSTGVSSTDTQYF
TRBD1	TRBV5-1	TRBJ2-3	.	TGCGCCAGCAGCTTTGGACAGGCCACAGATACGCAGTATTTT	CASSFGQATDTQYF
.	TRBV12-3/TRBV12-4	TRBJ2-7	many	TGTGCCAGCAGTCCGAGCTCCGAGCAGTACTTC	CASSPSSEQYF
.	TRBV5-6	TRBJ2-7	few	TGTGCCAGCAGCTCAATCTACTACGAGCAGTACTTC	CASSSIYYEQYF
TRBD1	TRBV29-1	TRBJ1-2	many	TGCAGCGTTGGGACAGGGGCACTCTATGGCTACACCTTC	CSVGTGALYGYTF
.	TRBV5-1	TRBJ1-2	.	TGCGCCAGCAGCCTTTCCGGGGAACCACAGGAGCTCTTC	CASSLSGEPQELF
TRBD1	TRBV20-1	TRBJ1-5	.	TGCAGTGCTAGGACGGGACAGGCTTTCTATAGCAATCAGCCCCAGCATTTT	CSARTGQAFYSNQPQHF
TRBD2	TRBV9	TRBJ2-3	many	TGTGCCAGCAGCCCTCAAGTCCCGGGACTAGCGGCTAGCACAGATACGCAGTATTTT	CASSPQVPGLAASTDTQYF
TRBD1	TRBV5-1	TRBJ1-5	few	TGCGCCAGCAGCCTCAGGGGGCCCCCCTCGCCCCAGCATTTT	CASSLRGPPSPQHF
TRBD2	TRBV7-3	TRBJ2-7	few	TGTGCCAGCAGCTTAACTCAAACCGAGGAGCGGGAGGGCCCGTGCGAGCAGTACTTC	CASSLTQTEEREGPCEQYF
TRBD1	TRBV7-8	TRBJ1-5	.	TGTGCCAGCAGCCGGATTCAGGGGGCACGCAATCAGCCCCAGCATTTT	CASSRIQGARNQPQHF
.	TRBV5-1	TRBJ1-1	.	TGCGCCAGCAGCGCGGGACTGGGGGACACTGAAGCTTTCTTT	CASSAGLGDTEAFF
.	TRBV30	TRBJ1-2	many	TGTGCCTGGAGTCGGATGAGTGGCTACACCTTC	CAWSRMSGYTF
.	TRBV4-1	TRBJ1-1	.	TGTGCCAGCAGCCAAGACCCGCTGGGGATGAACACTGAAGCTTTCTTT	CASSQDPLGMNTEAFF
.	TRBV7-2	TRBJ2-7	many	TGTGCCAGCAGCTTAGAGTCAGCCTCCGAGCAGTACTTC	CASSLESASEQYF
.	TRBV20-1	TRBJ2-7	.	TGCAGTGCTAGACTGGTGGGACCCTCCTACGAGCAGTACTTC	CSARLVGPSYEQYF
.	TRBV4-1	TRBJ2-7	.	TGCGCCAGCAGCCAAGATTCGCGGACTACTCTCGAGCAGTACTTC	CASSQDSRTTLEQYF
TRBD2	TRBV6-1	TRBJ2-5	many	TGTGCCAGCAGTCCGGGACTAGCGGGAGGGTACCAAGAGACCCAGTACTTC	CASSPGLAGGYQETQYF